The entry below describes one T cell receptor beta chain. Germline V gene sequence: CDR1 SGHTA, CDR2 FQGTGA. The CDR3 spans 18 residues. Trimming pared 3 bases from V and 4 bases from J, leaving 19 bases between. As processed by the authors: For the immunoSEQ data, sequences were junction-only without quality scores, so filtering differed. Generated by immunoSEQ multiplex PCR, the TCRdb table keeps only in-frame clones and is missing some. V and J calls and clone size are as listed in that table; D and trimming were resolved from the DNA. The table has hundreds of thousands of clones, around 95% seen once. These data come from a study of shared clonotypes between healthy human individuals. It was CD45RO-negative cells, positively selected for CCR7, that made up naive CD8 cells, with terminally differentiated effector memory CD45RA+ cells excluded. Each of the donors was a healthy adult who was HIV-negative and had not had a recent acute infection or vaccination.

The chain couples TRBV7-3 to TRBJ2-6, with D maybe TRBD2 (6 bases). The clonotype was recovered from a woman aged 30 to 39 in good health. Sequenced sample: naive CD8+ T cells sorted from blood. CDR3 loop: CASSFLQVGEAGANVLTF. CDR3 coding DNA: TGTGCCAGCAGCTTTTTGCAGGTCGGGGAGGCCGGGGCCAACGTCCTGACTTTC.